Listed below are T cell receptor beta chains from one sample, sequenced in a study of Ad26.COV2.S vaccination and SARS-CoV-2 variants. Generated by immunoSEQ multiplex PCR, the TCRdb table keeps only in-frame clones and is missing some. The sample contains hundreds of thousands of clones, more than 85% of which appear only once. The sample here was peripheral blood, taken in a trial of Ad26.COV2.S vaccine versus placebo. The receptors shown here come from a person aged 18-65 years who received the Ad26.COV2.S COVID-19 vaccine or a placebo. Each CDR3 is given with its conserved first and last residue. Only part of the rows carry a size: once, few, many, or a class if the clone is expanded.

size	V	J	CDR3
once	TRBV5-1	TRBJ2-7	CASSLRSAGNEQYF
.	TRBV4-2	TRBJ2-7	CASSQSRDSSYEQYF
.	TRBV7-8	TRBJ2-7	CASSLNRDYEQYF
.	TRBV4-3	TRBJ1-1	CASSQDPGPDTEAFF
.	TRBV7-9	TRBJ1-4	CASSGDLTLEKLFF
few	TRBV7-7	TRBJ1-3	CASSLEPPGVGNTIYF
.	TRBV3-1/TRBV3-2	TRBJ1-6	CASQRSYNSPLHF
.	TRBV19	TRBJ1-1	CASSQPGMNTEAFF
.	TRBV28	TRBJ1-5	CASSPGGTGVDNQPQHF
.	TRBV5-1	TRBJ2-5	CASSLDEFGLAGGIETQYF
few	TRBV7-9	TRBJ2-2	CASSFLNTGELFF
once	TRBV6-2/TRBV6-3	TRBJ2-7	CASSLDRVTYEQYF
.	TRBV3-1/TRBV3-2	TRBJ1-3	CASSQDRASGNTIYF
.	TRBV27	TRBJ2-7	CASSYRQTHEQYF
.	TRBV5-1	TRBJ1-4	CASSLLATNEKLFF
.	TRBV11-1	TRBJ2-1	CASSPQGGGKYNEQFF
.	TRBV9	TRBJ2-5	CASSVQAGAAETQYF
.	TRBV4-3	TRBJ1-6	CASSQGSGGTPLHF
.	TRBV27	TRBJ1-1	CASMMTGVNTEAFF
.	TRBV6-1	TRBJ1-4	CASSEGGRGEKLFF
once	TRBV5-6	TRBJ1-1	CASSFIDRVSTEAFF
.	TRBV27	TRBJ2-3	CASSWNQEYTDTQYF
.	TRBV4-1	TRBJ1-4	CASSQEGRYYEKLFF
few	TRBV7-9	TRBJ2-7	CASSINRGLSSYEQYF
.	TRBV7-9	TRBJ2-2	CASSRTASITGELFF
.	TRBV5-1	TRBJ2-2	CASSRGAVDTGELFF
.	TRBV5-1	TRBJ2-1	CASSFAGDLNEQFF
.	TRBV12-3/TRBV12-4	TRBJ2-5	CASRLGALETQYF
.	TRBV7-2	TRBJ2-3	CASSLLGANRAQYF
.	TRBV19	TRBJ2-5	CASSKLEQETQYF